This T cell receptor beta chain was recovered during a study of blood T cell repertoires in COVID-19. Some clones are missing from TCRdb's copy, which holds only in-frame ones; the method was immunoSEQ multiplex PCR. The sample lists 350,000 to 500,000 clones, around nine tenths occurring once. Unmatched junction bases numbered 2, after V lost 0 bases and J lost 6 bases. CDR1 is MNHEY and CDR2 is SVGAGI in the germline V gene. The CDR3 is 13 amino acids. The sequenced sample was PBMCs or T cells enriched from blood (not recorded which). The TCR originated in a woman in her late teens or twenties who had been exposed to COVID-19. The chain uses TRBV6-5 and TRBJ2-7; 7 bases are a match to TRBD2. The CDR3 sequence is CASSYSQRGEQYF. In DNA form, the CDR3 reads TGTGCCAGCAGTTACTCTCAGCGGGGCGAGCAGTACTTC.